These T cell receptor beta chains were read from a single sample in a study of cytomegalovirus exposure and HLA in healthy donors. Some clones are missing from TCRdb's copy, which holds only in-frame ones; the method was immunoSEQ multiplex PCR. The sample gives about 88,000 clones, approximately 96% of which show up once; around 0.78% is in the top ten. The specimen sequenced was PBMCs. The receptors come from a young man in good health and CMV-seronegative. CDR3s include the opening cysteine and the closing phenylalanine or tryptophan. The D gene is left open where the match is weak. Rows give clone size only sometimes, using once, few, many, or a class for an expanded clone.

TRBV4-3,-,TRBJ1-1,TRBD1,17,TGCGCCAGCAGCCTTGGGGTACCGGGACAGGTAGACACTGAAGCTTTCTTT,CASSLGVPGQVDTEAFF
TRBV19,once,TRBJ1-2,TRBD1,15,TGTGCCAGTAGTACAGCCCGGACAGGGGGTTTTGGCTACACCTTC,CASSTARTGGFGYTF
TRBV30,-,TRBJ1-3,TRBD1,14,TGTGCCTGGAAGACAGGGATCTCTGGAAACACCATATATTTT,CAWKTGISGNTIYF
TRBV28,-,TRBJ2-1,-,15,TGTGCCAGCAGTTTTAGGGGGTACAGAGACAATGAGCAGTTCTTC,CASSFRGYRDNEQFF
TRBV27,once,TRBJ1-1,TRBD1,15,TGTGCCAGCAGCCAGGACAGGGAAATGAACACTGAAGCTTTCTTT,CASSQDREMNTEAFF
TRBV6-1,once,TRBJ2-7,TRBD2,15,TGTGCCAGCAGTGCTACTAGCGGGAGCTCCTACGAGCAGTACTTC,CASSATSGSSYEQYF
TRBV10-2,-,TRBJ2-5,TRBD2,15,TGCGCCAGCAGTGATAGCGGGAGGGCCTGGGAGACCCAGTACTTC,CASSDSGRAWETQYF
TRBV13,-,TRBJ2-1,-,14,TGTGCCAGCAGCTTAGATGAGCGGGACAATGAGCAGTTCTTC,CASSLDERDNEQFF
TRBV9,-,TRBJ2-1,-,15,TGTGCCAGCAGCGAGGGGGAGAGCTCCTACAATGAGCAGTTCTTC,CASSEGESSYNEQFF
TRBV10-1,-,TRBJ2-7,TRBD2,15,TGCGCCAGCAGTGATAGCGGGAGGCCCCCTAGGGAGCAGTACTTC,CASSDSGRPPREQYF
TRBV5-4,-,TRBJ2-7,-,14,TGTGCCAGCAGACCTAGGGGGGGCTCCTACGAGCAGTACTTC,CASRPRGGSYEQYF